This T cell receptor (beta chain) was retrieved from a study of cytomegalovirus exposure and HLA in healthy donors. Vbeta (60) and Jbeta (13) primers were used in the PCR. This table comes from immunoSEQ multiplex PCR, and its TCRdb copy is limited to in-frame clones, with some not included. The sample lists 150,000 to 200,000 clones, 80% occurring once. CDR3 length: 14 amino acids. Germline CDR1 is SEHNR and CDR2 is FQNEAQ (reference sequence). V dropped 1 base and J dropped 7 bases, with 8 bases sitting between them. The sequencing sample was made of PBMCs. This chain joins TRBV7-9 and TRBJ1-6, with a possible D match to TRBD1 (5 bases). The TCR originated in a man aged 25-40 years in good health and CMV-seropositive. CDR3 in DNA: TGTGCCAGCAGCTTAGGACAGAAAAATTCACCCCTCCACTTT. Amino acids: CASSLGQKNSPLHF.